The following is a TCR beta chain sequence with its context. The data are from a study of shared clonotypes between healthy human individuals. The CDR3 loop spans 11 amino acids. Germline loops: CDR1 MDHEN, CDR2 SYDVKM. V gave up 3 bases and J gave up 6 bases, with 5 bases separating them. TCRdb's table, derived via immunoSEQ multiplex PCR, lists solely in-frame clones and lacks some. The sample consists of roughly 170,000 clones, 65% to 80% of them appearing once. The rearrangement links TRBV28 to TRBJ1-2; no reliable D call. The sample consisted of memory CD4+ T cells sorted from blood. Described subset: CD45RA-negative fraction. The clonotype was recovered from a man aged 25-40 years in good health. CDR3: CASSFQNGYTF. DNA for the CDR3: TGTGCCAGCAGTTTCCAGAATGGCTACACCTTC.